This paragraph reports one T cell receptor (beta chain). Its matching antigen is unknown. The sample belongs to a study of siplizumab effects on memory and regulatory T cells. Study results and limitations: Naive T cells apparently outstripped memory cells in diversity and seemed major alloresponse contributors. Proliferating Tregs from siplizumab cultures lacked functional confirmation of suppression.

The assay was immunoSEQ multiplex PCR, and TCRdb's table has in-frame clones only and misses some. The sample records around 95,000 clones, approximately 92% being singletons. V lost 2 bases, J lost 7 bases, and 17 bases lay in between. The CDR3 spans 15 residues. The germline V gene encodes CDR1 MNHEY and CDR2 SVGAGI. The TCR sequence derives from a human donor in good health. Sample: CD4+ T cells sorted from blood. The chain uses TRBV6-5 and TRBJ1-2; D is uncertain. In DNA, the CDR3 is TGTGCCAGCAGTTACCGCCTCCCGGCTGACCTTGGCTACACCTTC. Translated: CASSYRLPADLGYTF.